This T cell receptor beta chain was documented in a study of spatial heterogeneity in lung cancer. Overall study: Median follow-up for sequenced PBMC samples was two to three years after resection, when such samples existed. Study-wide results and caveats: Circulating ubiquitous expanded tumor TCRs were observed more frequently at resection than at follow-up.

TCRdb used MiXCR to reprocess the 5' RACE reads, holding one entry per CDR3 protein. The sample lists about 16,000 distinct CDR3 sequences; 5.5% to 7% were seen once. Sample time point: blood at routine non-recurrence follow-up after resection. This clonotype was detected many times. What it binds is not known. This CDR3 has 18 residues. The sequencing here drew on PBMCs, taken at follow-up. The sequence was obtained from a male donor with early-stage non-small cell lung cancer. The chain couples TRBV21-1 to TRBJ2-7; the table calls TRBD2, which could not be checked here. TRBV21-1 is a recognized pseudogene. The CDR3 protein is CASTIRTSGTPGGDEQYF. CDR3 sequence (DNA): TGTGCCAGCACCATCCGGACTAGCGGTACCCCAGGGGGTGACGAGCAGTACTTC.